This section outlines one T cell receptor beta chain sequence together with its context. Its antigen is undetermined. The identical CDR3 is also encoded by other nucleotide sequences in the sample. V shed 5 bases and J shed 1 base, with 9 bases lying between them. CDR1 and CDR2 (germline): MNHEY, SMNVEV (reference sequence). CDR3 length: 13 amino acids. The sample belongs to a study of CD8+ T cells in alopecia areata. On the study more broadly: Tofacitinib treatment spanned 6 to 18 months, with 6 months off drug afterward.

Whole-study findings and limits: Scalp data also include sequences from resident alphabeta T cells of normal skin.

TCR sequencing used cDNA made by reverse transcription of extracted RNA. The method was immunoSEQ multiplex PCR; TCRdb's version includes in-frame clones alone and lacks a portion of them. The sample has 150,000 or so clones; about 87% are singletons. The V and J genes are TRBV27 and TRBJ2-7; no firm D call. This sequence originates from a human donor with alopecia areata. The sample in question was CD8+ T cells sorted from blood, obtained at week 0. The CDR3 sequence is CASSPGQSYEQYF. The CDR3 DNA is TGTGCCAGCAGTCCGGGTCAATCCTACGAGCAGTACTTC.